This TCR beta chain was found in a study of T cells in Graves' hyperthyroidism and ophthalmopathy. On the basis of clinical symptoms, serum thyroxine and TRAb, thyroid ultrasound and orbital computed tomography, diagnoses were made. This clonotype appeared a few times. There are 19 residues in the CDR3. Germline V lookup: CDR1 MNHNS, CDR2 SASEGT. V dropped 2 bases and J dropped 7; count of bases not matched to a gene: 16. Template material for amplifying TCR beta CDR3 regions consisted of RNA transcripts. The HTBI set primed first-round TCR CDR3 RT-PCR. TCRdb re-analysed the multiplex PCR reads in MiXCR, keeping a single row per CDR3 protein. The sample shows 380,000 or so distinct CDR3 sequences, about 20% of them seen only once.

The specimen sequenced was blood. This chain uses TRBV6-1 with TRBJ2-2; 10 bases match TRBD1. This sequence was found in a woman aged 18-29 years with Graves' hyperthyroidism. The CDR3 protein is CASSEFVGTGAGHGGELFF. For the CDR3, the DNA is TGTGCCAGCAGTGAATTTGTTGGGACAGGGGCTGGGCATGGCGGGGAGCTGTTTTTT.